The sequence of this TCR beta chain was determined in a study of shared clonotypes between healthy human individuals. Notes on the study in general: The authors expected sequencing depth to affect clonotype sharing among donors. It was only blood that was sampled, and tissue repertoires likely differ.

As concerns this clone: The antigen remains unidentified.

Between the trimmed V and J ends, which lost 8 bases and 2 bases, there was a span of 11 bases. The CDR3 runs 13 residues. CDR1 LNHDA and CDR2 SQIVND come from the germline V gene (reference sequence). The authors ran the assay at deep level. The team ran DNA from unsorted PBMCs on ten immunoSEQ deep assay plates for sequencing. Produced via immunoSEQ multiplex PCR; TCRdb's table is partial and in-frame only. Of fewer than 600,000 clones detected, around 76% appear once; the ten largest clones hold around 12%. The specimen was PBMCs. The chain joins TRBV19 to TRBJ2-3; possible D gene TRBD2, 6 bases. This TCR came from a woman between 40 and 50 years old in good health. Some clones in this sample may be carry-over from other donors' samples. The CDR3, as DNA: TGTGCCAGTCTACGGAGGGACACAGATACGCAGTATTTT. It codes for CASLRRDTDTQYF.